Shown below are 23 T cell receptor beta chains from a single sample sequenced in a study of blood T cell repertoires in COVID-19. Clones were sequenced by immunoSEQ multiplex PCR, and TCRdb holds only the in-frame ones, with some missing. The table shows 300,000 to 400,000 clones, with about 88% occurring only once. Sequencing used peripheral blood. Source of these receptors: a woman in her 70s with COVID-19, enrolled during active disease.

V and J are TRBV5-8 and TRBJ1-1, with D perhaps TRBD1 (5 bases). V shed 7 bases and J shed 1 base, with 14 bases lying between them. The CDR3 totals 14 residues. The V gene's germline CDR1 is SGHTS and CDR2 YDEGEE. CDR3 sequence (DNA): TGTGCCAGCGGAGCGAGGGGAGGGAACACTGAAGCTTTCTTT. This encodes CASGARGGNTEAFF.

V and J are TRBV12-5 and TRBJ2-3, with D possibly being TRBD2 (6 bases). The CDR3 has 15 amino acids. The germline V and J ends were trimmed by 5 bases and 2 bases, with 14 bases remaining between them. The V gene's germline CDR1 is LGHNT and CDR2 FRNRAP. This CDR3 is CASGKPGLNTDTQYF. The DNA for the CDR3 is TGTGCTAGTGGTAAGCCGGGACTTAACACAGATACGCAGTATTTT.

CDR3 amino acids: CASSWPRGPSFEQYF. CDR3 coding DNA: TGTGCCAGCAGTTGGCCTAGGGGTCCGTCTTTCGAGCAGTACTTC. The chain links TRBV6-2 or TRBV6-3 to TRBJ2-7, with a weak D call TRBD1 (5 bases). Germline CDR1 MNHEY, CDR2 SVGEGT. Trimming pared 4 bases from V and 6 bases from J, leaving 19 bases between. This CDR3 has 15 residues.

The chain is built from TRBV19 and TRBJ1-6; 10 bases match TRBD1. Germline V gene sequence: CDR1 LNHDA, CDR2 SQIVND (reference sequence). The V segment lost 9 bases and the J segment 10 bases; nucleotides outside the gene matches: 6. The CDR3 spans 13 residues. The CDR3 coding sequence is TGTGCCAGCATGCGGGACAGGGGATCACCCCTCCACTTT. Its translation: CASMRDRGSPLHF.

The chain couples TRBV11-2 to TRBJ2-2, with D possibly being TRBD2 (6 bases). The germline V and J ends were trimmed by 5 bases and 6 bases, with 10 bases remaining between them. Looked up from germline, CDR1 is SGHAT and CDR2 is FQNNGV. This CDR3 region has 13 residues. The CDR3 DNA follows: TGTGCCAGCAGCCCTAGCGTCCCCGGGGAGCTGTTTTTT. Its protein is CASSPSVPGELFF.

The chain joins TRBV6-6 to TRBJ1-1; perhaps TRBD1 as D (5 bases). This CDR3 region has 13 residues. V was clipped by 2 bases and J by 5 bases, with 9 bases between them. Germline assignment: CDR1 MNHNY and CDR2 SVGAGI (reference sequence). The CDR3 DNA reads as TGTGCCAGCAGTTACGCCGGGGGAACTGAAGCTTTCTTT. It yields the protein CASSYAGGTEAFF.

V usage is TRBV11-2 and J usage is TRBJ2-3; 7 bases line up with TRBD1. CDR3 length: 15 amino acids. The germline V gene encodes CDR1 SGHAT and CDR2 FQNNGV. V gave up 3 bases and J gave up 0 bases; unmatched junction bases: 3. The CDR3: CASSLWDRSTDTQYF. The CDR3 DNA is TGTGCCAGCAGCTTGTGGGACAGAAGCACAGATACGCAGTATTTT.

This chain uses TRBV9 with TRBJ2-3; 9 positions agree with TRBD2. Germline V gene lookup returns CDR1 SGDLS and CDR2 YYNGEE. V lost 4 bases to trimming and J lost 6 bases; unmatched junction nucleotides: 9. The length of the CDR3 is 15 residues. The CDR3 DNA follows: TGTGCCAGCAGCTTGCGGGGGGGCCTGCCCGATACGCAGTATTTT. Residues: CASSLRGGLPDTQYF.

The V call is TRBV6-1, the J call TRBJ1-2; D is possibly TRBD1 (5 bases). Germline-derived CDR1 and CDR2 are MNHNS and SASEGT. Trimming shortened V by 3 bases and J by 7 bases, and 12 bases separated the two germline ends. The CDR3 has 13 residues. This CDR3 reads CASSDFWGGGYTF. The CDR3, as DNA: TGTGCCAGCAGTGATTTCTGGGGGGGTGGCTACACCTTC.

This chain links TRBV19 with TRBJ2-7; TRBD1 matches 7 bases. V trimming: 5 bases; J trimming: 1 base; junction bases outside the gene matches: 5. CDR1 and CDR2 from the germline V gene are LNHDA and SQIVND (reference sequence). The CDR3 runs 14 residues. The CDR3 bases are TGTGCCAGTAGTGTCCGGGACAGTTCCTACGAGCAGTACTTC. Translated, it gives CASSVRDSSYEQYF.

V and J are TRBV6-5 and TRBJ1-5, with 8 bases aligning to TRBD1. The V segment lost 6 bases and the J segment 2 bases; nucleotides outside the gene matches: 6. Looked up from germline, CDR1 is MNHEY and CDR2 is SVGAGI. The CDR3 totals 15 residues. CDR3 region: CASSGQGRGNQPQHF. The CDR3 region has the DNA TGTGCCAGCAGCGGACAGGGTCGCGGCAATCAGCCCCAGCATTTT.

The genes are TRBV5-1 and TRBJ1-1, with D unclear. The CDR3 has 12 residues. V was clipped by 5 bases and J by 7 bases, with 12 bases between them. CDR1 and CDR2 (germline): SGHRS, YFSETQ. The CDR3 is CASSDLGSEAFF. CDR3 sequence (DNA): TGCGCCAGCAGTGATCTCGGGAGTGAAGCTTTCTTT.

This clone was detected only once. The V call is TRBV7-2, the J call TRBJ1-5; the match to TRBD1 covers 8 bases. The V segment lost 2 bases and the J segment 7 bases; nucleotides outside the gene matches: 7. CDR1 is SGHTA, CDR2 FQGNSA, per germline. The CDR3 loop spans 15 amino acids. The CDR3 coding sequence is TGTGCCAGCAGCTTAACCGGGACAGGCGGCCAGCCCCAGCATTTT. Amino acids: CASSLTGTGGQPQHF.

V and J are TRBV6-6 and TRBJ2-7, with TRBD1 matching over 9 bases. With V trimmed by 6 bases and J by 4 bases, 7 bases remained unmatched. The length of the CDR3 is 14 residues. Germline loops: CDR1 MNHNY, CDR2 SVGAGI (reference sequence). CDR3 coding DNA: TGTGCCAGCAGGTCACCACAGGGGGCATACGAGCAGTACTTC. Protein: CASRSPQGAYEQYF.

The chain is built from TRBV6-4 and TRBJ1-2; the D gene is possibly TRBD1 (6 bases). Germline assignment: CDR1 MRHNA and CDR2 SNTAGT. The germline V and J ends were trimmed by 6 bases and 3 bases, with 11 bases remaining between them. The CDR3 consists of 13 residues. In DNA, the CDR3 is TGTGCCAGCAGCGCCGGGACATACTATGGCTACACCTTC. This encodes CASSAGTYYGYTF.

This chain links TRBV2 with TRBJ1-1; 7 nucleotides match TRBD1. With V trimmed by 10 bases and J by 0 bases, 8 bases remained unmatched. This CDR3 has 14 residues. Germline values: CDR1 SNHLY, CDR2 FYNNEI. The CDR3 spells CAMFRQGLNTEAFF. CDR3 in DNA: TGTGCCATGTTCAGACAGGGTTTGAACACTGAAGCTTTCTTT.

The chain recombines TRBV7-8 with TRBJ1-1; D might be TRBD1 (6 bases). The CDR3 sequence is 16 residues long. Per the germline V gene, CDR1 is SGHVS and CDR2 is FQNEAQ. With 1 base removed from V and 5 bases from J, the gap between germline ends came to 17 bases. CDR3 nucleotide sequence: TGTGCCAGCAGCTTAGTGGGGGCACCTCTGAGAACTGAAGCTTTCTTT. It is translated as CASSLVGAPLRTEAFF.

The chain employs TRBV27 and TRBJ2-1, with 9 bases fitting TRBD1. V was pared by 0 bases and J by 3 bases, with 6 bases of the junction left unmatched. The germline V gene encodes CDR1 MNHEY and CDR2 SMNVEV (reference sequence). The CDR3 is made up of 17 amino acids. CDR3 amino acids: CASSLSFATGGYNEQFF. CDR3 nucleotides: TGTGCCAGCAGTTTATCGTTCGCGACAGGGGGCTACAATGAGCAGTTCTTC.

The chain links TRBV5-1 to TRBJ2-7; D is perhaps TRBD2 (5 bases). CDR3 length equals 15 residues. The germline gives CDR1 SGHRS, CDR2 YFSETQ. Trimming cost V 0 bases and J 7 bases, with 17 bases left between them. CDR3 sequence reads: CASSLGGVVSGEQYF. The CDR3 DNA is TGCGCCAGCAGCTTGGGTGGGGTTGTATCGGGAGAGCAGTACTTC.

The gene calls are TRBV2 and TRBJ1-6; 7 bases fit TRBD1. The germline CDR1 and CDR2 sequences are SNHLY and FYNNEI. After removal of 10 bases from V and 7 bases from J, the junction contained 1 base not matched to a gene. CDR3 length: 11 amino acids. As DNA, the CDR3 is TGTGCCACGACAGGGAATTCACCCCTCCACTTT. Its translation: CATTGNSPLHF.

V is TRBV4-1 and J is TRBJ2-7; 7 bases fit TRBD1. The CDR3 extends over 16 amino acids. The V gene end was trimmed by 5 bases and the J gene end by 1 base; junction bases not matched to a gene: 11. CDR1 is MGHRA, CDR2 YSYEKL, per germline. Here the CDR3 reads CASSVQALTGSYEQYF. CDR3 nucleotide sequence: TGCGCCAGCAGCGTACAAGCGTTGACAGGGTCCTACGAGCAGTACTTC.

The chain uses TRBV19 and TRBJ2-7, with 9 bases matching TRBD1. The CDR3 loop spans 15 amino acids. The germline V gene has CDR1 LNHDA and CDR2 SQIVND (reference sequence). V was clipped by 3 bases and J by 4 bases; unmatched bases: 7. This chain's CDR3 is CASSITGQGLYEQYF. CDR3 sequence (DNA): TGTGCCAGTAGTATTACGGGACAGGGATTGTACGAGCAGTACTTC.

The rearrangement links TRBV2 to TRBJ2-6; TRBD1 matches 7 bases. V gave up 5 bases and J gave up 1 base; unmatched junction bases: 5. The CDR3 sequence is 16 residues long. CDR1 is SNHLY and CDR2 is FYNNEI in the germline V gene. The CDR3: CASSLPTGSGANVLTF. In DNA, the CDR3 is TGTGCCAGCAGTCTCCCGACAGGGTCTGGGGCCAACGTCCTGACTTTC.